This T cell receptor (beta chain) emerged from a study of CD8 T cells in ankylosing spondylitis. The study's findings and limits: Peripheral blood samples showed relatively rare disease-linked clones, and these clones were CD8+. Seemingly characteristic of ankylosing spondylitis blood was a TCR beta motif consisting of 7 or 8 highly homologous variants. Prior literature has documented some motif variants in synovial fluid and blood from reactive arthritis.

This clonotype was seen repeatedly, ten times or more. Its antigen is still unknown. Quantitative 5'-RACE with molecular barcodes generated TCR beta libraries. MiXCR, applied by TCRdb to the 5' RACE reads, yields one record per CDR3 protein. The table lists 200,000 to 250,000 distinct CDR3 sequences, more than 9% of them singletons, with 21% in the top ten. This CDR3 spans 14 amino acids. Trimming shortened V by 2 bases and J by 5 bases, and 13 bases separated the two germline ends. Looked up from germline, CDR1 is SGHRS and CDR2 is YFSETQ. The sequencing sample was made of blood, either unsorted or a sorted T cell fraction (not recorded which). The TCR originated in a male donor with ankylosing spondylitis or in good health (not recorded which). The V and J genes are TRBV5-1 and TRBJ1-2; a weak D match, TRBD1 (5 bases). DNA for the CDR3: TGCGCCAGCAGCTTTGGGGGAACGGATTATGGCTACACCTTC. Amino acids: CASSFGGTDYGYTF.